These 26 T cell receptor beta chains share one sample of origin, sequenced in a study of blood T cells in healthy people across ages. The use of a sample-barcoded 5' primer and a J-beta primer mix characterized a second PCR of 7 to 11 cycles. TCRdb recomputed calls from the 5' RACE reads with MiXCR, one row per CDR3 protein. The top ten hold approximately 10% of the sample, which has under 2 million distinct CDR3 sequences, about 35% seen once. Specimen: blood. The source is a woman aged 30 to 39 in good health.

This clonotype was counted a few times. The chain links TRBV6-1 to TRBJ1-1, with D unclear. V gave up 10 bases and J gave up 7 bases, with 19 bases separating them. Germline-derived CDR1 and CDR2 are MNHNS and SASEGT. The CDR3 consists of 13 residues. CDR3 region: CANLRKGRNEAFF. CDR3 bases: TGTGCCAACCTTCGTAAAGGTCGAAATGAAGCTTTCTTT.

The DNA of the CDR3 is TGTGCCAGCTCACAAATGACAGATGGAGGTTCCTCCCTCCACTTT. It encodes CASSQMTDGGSSLHF. The chain joins TRBV18 to TRBJ1-6; possibly TRBD1 for D (5 bases). Trimming took 4 bases from V and 14 from J, leaving 21 bases between them. Per the germline V gene, CDR1 is KGHSH and CDR2 is LQKENI. The length of the CDR3 is 15 residues.

The chain couples TRBV4-1 to TRBJ2-5; D remains ambiguous. The germline V gene encodes CDR1 MGHRA and CDR2 YSYEKL. V was cut by 3 bases and J by 0 bases, with 11 bases left in between. The CDR3 sequence is 15 residues long. The CDR3 DNA reads TGCGCCAGCAGCCACCAAGACACCAACCAAGAGACCCAGTACTTC. Residues: CASSHQDTNQETQYF.

The chain carries TRBV4-1 and TRBJ2-2; D perhaps matches TRBD1 (5 bases). In germline, CDR1 is MGHRA, CDR2 YSYEKL. Deletions cut 0 bases from V and 6 bases from J, with 14 bases between. This CDR3 is 16 amino acids long. CDR3 sequence: CASSQDWVRAPGELFF. The CDR3 DNA follows: TGCGCCAGCAGCCAAGATTGGGTCAGGGCCCCCGGGGAGCTGTTTTTT.

This clonotype was seen a handful of times. The V call is TRBV5-5, the J call TRBJ2-5; 9 bases fit TRBD2. From germline, CDR1 is SGHKS and CDR2 YYEKEE (reference sequence). This CDR3 comprises 17 residues. After removal of 4 bases from V and 2 bases from J, the junction contained 12 bases not matched to a gene. Written as DNA, the CDR3 is TGTGCCAGCAGCCCGCGCTCCGTCGCGGGGGGGCAAGAGACCCAGTACTTC. Protein: CASSPRSVAGGQETQYF. The full variable domain, completed using reference TRBV5-5 and TRBJ2-5, is DAGVTQSPTHLIKTRGQQVTLRCSPISGHKSVSWYQQVLGQGPQFIFQYYEKEERGRGNFPDRFSARQFPNYSSELNVNALLLGDSALYLCASSPRSVAGGQETQYFGPGTRLLVL.

There are many counts of this clonotype. The chain joins TRBV10-3 to TRBJ2-3; D is perhaps TRBD1 or TRBD2 (6 bases each). The CDR3 consists of 14 residues. Trimming left V 10 bases short and J 2 bases short, with 16 bases between. Germline V gene sequence: CDR1 ENHRY, CDR2 SYGVKD. CDR3 bases: TGTGCCAGCAAGGGGGGCCTTAACACAGATACGCAGTATTTT. It encodes CASKGGLNTDTQYF.

The chain uses TRBV20-1 and TRBJ2-1; 13 bases are shared with TRBD2. Trimming took 3 bases from V and 1 from J; bases not matched to a gene: 12. This CDR3 has 19 amino acids. Looked up from germline, CDR1 is DFQATT and CDR2 is SNEGSKA (reference sequence). This chain's CDR3 is CSASSQLAGGDFSYNEQFF. DNA of the CDR3: TGCAGTGCTAGTTCCCAACTAGCGGGAGGGGACTTTTCCTACAATGAGCAGTTCTTC.

This rearrangement joins TRBV28 to TRBJ2-2, with TRBD1 matching over 9 bases. The V gene's germline CDR1 is MDHEN and CDR2 SYDVKM. The CDR3 is 17 amino acids. V lost 6 bases and J lost 7; bases outside the gene matches: 15. The CDR3 sequence is CASSFVRNRGHNGELFF. CDR3 nucleotides: TGTGCCAGCAGCTTCGTCCGGAACAGGGGGCATAACGGGGAGCTGTTTTTT.

This chain uses TRBV3-1 with TRBJ1-5; 7 nucleotides agree with TRBD1. Germline CDR1 reads LGHDT; CDR2 reads YNNKEL (reference sequence). Unmatched junction bases numbered 3, after V lost 3 bases and J lost 1 base. CDR3 length equals 15 residues. CDR3 in amino acids: CASSHAGGSNQPQHF. In DNA form, the CDR3 reads TGTGCCAGCAGCCATGCAGGGGGAAGCAATCAGCCCCAGCATTTT.

Concerning this clonotype itself: Germline is not matched at one junction end, which may reflect a read error. The chain uses TRBV29-1 and TRBJ2-1, with 7 bases that match TRBD1. This CDR3 is 17 amino acids long. Germline V lookup: CDR1 SQVTM, CDR2 ANQGSEA. The CDR3 loop reads CSVEGYRGARSYNEQCF. The CDR3 DNA follows: TGCAGCGTTGAAGGCTACAGGGGCGCCCGCTCCTACAATGAGCAGTGCTTC.

In its sample, this clonotype was seen a few times. The V and J genes are TRBV20-1 and TRBJ2-3; D uncertain. Trimming cost V 3 bases and J 0 bases, with 16 bases left between them. CDR1 is DFQATT and CDR2 is SNEGSKA in the germline V gene (reference sequence). The CDR3 totals 16 residues. CDR3 sequence reads: CSASRTPRSSTDTQYF. The CDR3 coding sequence is TGCAGTGCTAGCCGCACCCCCAGATCTAGCACAGATACGCAGTATTTT.

This clonotype was counted only a few times. The rearrangement joins TRBV20-1 to TRBJ2-7; D is possibly TRBD1 (6 bases). Germline CDR1 DFQATT, CDR2 SNEGSKA (reference sequence). This CDR3 has 13 amino acids. The chain's CDR3 is CRARQASSYEQYF. Here the CDR3 DNA reads TGCAGGGCGAGACAGGCCAGCTCCTACGAGCAGTACTTC.

The chain uses TRBV27 and TRBJ2-1; D possibly corresponds to TRBD2 (6 bases). Germline CDR1 reads MNHEY; CDR2 reads SMNVEV (reference sequence). This CDR3 spans 14 amino acids. The germline V and J ends were trimmed by 7 bases and 3 bases, with 13 bases remaining between them. The CDR3 here is CASTRGSYYNEQFF. As DNA, the CDR3 is TGTGCCAGCACCCGGGGGTCTTACTACAATGAGCAGTTCTTC.

The chain links TRBV3-1 to TRBJ2-3; 7 bases are shared with TRBD2. Germline CDR1 LGHDT, CDR2 YNNKEL (reference sequence). The CDR3 contains 14 residues. The V and J ends lost 4 bases and 1 base, in that order; junction bases with no gene match: 2. The CDR3 DNA reads TGTGCCAGCAGCCGAGCGGGGCGCACAGATACGCAGTATTTT. It specifies CASSRAGRTDTQYF.

On this clonotype: This could be a read error, since a much larger clone is one nucleotide away. V is TRBV28 and J is TRBJ2-1; tentatively, D is TRBD1 or TRBD2 (6 bases each). The CDR3 has 16 residues. Germline V gene lookup returns CDR1 MDHEN and CDR2 SYDVKM. The ends were cut back, 5 bases at V and 2 bases at J, with 16 bases in the middle. The CDR3 loop is CASSKGGRTPYNEQFF. The CDR3 bases are TGTGCCAGCAGTAAAGGGGGGAGGACGCCCTACAATGAGCAGTTCTTC.

V and J are TRBV4-1 and TRBJ1-1; 8 bases fit TRBD1. The CDR3 runs to 14 residues. Germline values: CDR1 MGHRA, CDR2 YSYEKL. V trimming: 8 bases; J trimming: 4 bases; junction bases outside the gene matches: 9. DNA for the CDR3: TGCGCCAGCGGCCTGGGACAGGCGAGCACTGAAGCTTTCTTT. The encoded protein is CASGLGQASTEAFF.

This clonotype was observed a handful of times. The rearrangement uses TRBV6-5 and TRBJ2-4, with TRBD1 identical over 9 bases. This CDR3 comprises 16 residues. V shed 6 bases and J 3 bases; nucleotides not matched to a gene: 9. Germline values: CDR1 MNHEY, CDR2 SVGAGI. CDR3 loop: CASRPTGGGIKNIQYF. CDR3 bases: TGTGCCAGCAGGCCGACAGGGGGGGGTATCAAAAACATTCAGTACTTC.

This clonotype was recorded a few times. This rearrangement joins TRBV5-1 to TRBJ2-7, with TRBD2 as a possible D gene (7 bases). This CDR3 is built from 15 residues. V dropped 5 bases and J dropped 6 bases, with 21 bases sitting between them. Germline CDR1 SGHRS, CDR2 YFSETQ. CDR3 DNA: TGCGCCAGCAGTTCGCGGGGGCTGGATTCTGGCGAGCAGTACTTC. Amino acids: CASSSRGLDSGEQYF.

The chain links TRBV9 to TRBJ2-3; TRBD2 is a possible D gene (6 bases). The V end was cut by 3 bases, the J end by 0 bases, with 14 bases between. The CDR3 runs to 16 residues. CDR1 and CDR2 (germline): SGDLS, YYNGEE. CDR3 amino acids: CASSARRESSTDTQYF. CDR3 in DNA: TGTGCCAGCAGCGCCCGGAGGGAATCTAGCACAGATACGCAGTATTTT. Supplemented by reference TRBV9 and TRBJ2-3, the full variable domain reads DSGVTQTPKHLITATGQRVTLRCSPRSGDLSVYWYQQSLDQGLQFLIQYYNGEERAKGNILERFSAQQFPDLHSELNLSSLELGDSALYFCASSARRESSTDTQYFGPGTRLTVL.

The CDR3, as DNA: TGCGCCAGCAGCCGGGATAAATCGGCCTACGAGCAGTACTTC. Encoded protein: CASSRDKSAYEQYF. The chain is built from TRBV4-1 and TRBJ2-7, with D unclear. Per the germline V gene, CDR1 is MGHRA and CDR2 is YSYEKL. There are 14 residues in the CDR3. V lost 4 bases to trimming and J lost 2 bases, with 12 bases between them.

In this sample, this clonotype turned up many times. The chain joins TRBV15 to TRBJ2-5; 9 positions agree with TRBD2. Unmatched junction bases numbered 2, after V lost 0 bases and J lost 3 bases. This CDR3 comprises 15 residues. Germline V gene lookup returns CDR1 LNHNV and CDR2 YYDKDF (reference sequence). In DNA, the CDR3 is TGTGCCACCAGCAGAGAGGCTAGCGGGAAAGAGACCCAGTACTTC. The encoded protein is CATSREASGKETQYF.

On this clonotype itself: Possible read error: a much larger clone is one base away. J is TRBJ2-1 and V is TRBV29-1, with D uncertain. Germline loops: CDR1 SQVTM, CDR2 ANQGSEA. The CDR3 extends over 12 amino acids. The CDR3 loop is CSVVSSLNKQFF. The CDR3 DNA is TGCAGCGTTGTTAGCTCTCTCAATAAGCAGTTCTTC.

This chain links TRBV5-4 with TRBJ1-1, with D perhaps TRBD1 (6 bases). Germline values: CDR1 SGHNT, CDR2 YYREEE (reference sequence). This CDR3 has 15 amino acids. Trimming left V 0 bases short and J 6 bases short, with 15 bases between. The CDR3 region is CASSLDWGGAAEAFF. CDR3 nucleotides: TGTGCCAGCAGCTTGGATTGGGGGGGCGCCGCTGAAGCTTTCTTT.

The rearrangement joins TRBV9 to TRBJ2-1; D unclear. CDR3 length equals 15 residues. V was pared by 3 bases and J by 1 base, with 11 bases between. Germline-derived CDR1 and CDR2 are SGDLS and YYNGEE. Written as DNA, the CDR3 is TGTGCCAGCAGCGCCTATTCCGGGTCCTACAATGAGCAGTTCTTC. It yields the protein CASSAYSGSYNEQFF. Combining the CDR3 with reference TRBV9 and TRBJ2-1 gives the whole variable domain DSGVTQTPKHLITATGQRVTLRCSPRSGDLSVYWYQQSLDQGLQFLIQYYNGEERAKGNILERFSAQQFPDLHSELNLSSLELGDSALYFCASSAYSGSYNEQFFGPGTRLTVL.

The gene calls are TRBV2 and TRBJ1-2, with TRBD1 as a possible D gene (6 bases). Deletions cut 4 bases from V and 4 bases from J, with 10 bases between. Looked up from germline, CDR1 is SNHLY and CDR2 is FYNNEI. The CDR3 totals 13 residues. The CDR3 sequence is CASSVGAPYGYTF. Written as DNA, the CDR3 is TGTGCCAGCAGTGTGGGGGCTCCCTATGGCTACACCTTC.

This clonotype turned up a few times. The chain carries TRBV27 and TRBJ2-6; 7 nucleotides align to TRBD1. The CDR3 is 18 amino acids. The ends lost 6 bases at V and 3 bases at J; junction bases unmatched: 14. Germline-derived CDR1 and CDR2 are MNHEY and SMNVEV (reference sequence). This CDR3 is CASRGLTGYVVGANVLTF. The CDR3 DNA is TGTGCCAGCAGGGGGTTGACAGGGTATGTGGTTGGGGCCAACGTCCTGACTTTC.